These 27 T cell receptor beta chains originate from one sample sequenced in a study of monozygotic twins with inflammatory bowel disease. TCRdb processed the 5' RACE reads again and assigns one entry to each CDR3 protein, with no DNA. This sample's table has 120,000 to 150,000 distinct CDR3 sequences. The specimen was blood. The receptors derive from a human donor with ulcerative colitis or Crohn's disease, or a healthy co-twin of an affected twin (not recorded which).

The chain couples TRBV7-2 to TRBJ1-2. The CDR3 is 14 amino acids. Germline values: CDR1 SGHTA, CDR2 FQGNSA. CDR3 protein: CASSSTGTDYGYTF.

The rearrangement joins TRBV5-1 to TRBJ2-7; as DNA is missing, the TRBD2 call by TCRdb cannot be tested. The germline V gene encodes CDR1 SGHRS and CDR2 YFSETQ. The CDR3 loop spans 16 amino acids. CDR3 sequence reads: CASSPSGTSEAYEQYF.

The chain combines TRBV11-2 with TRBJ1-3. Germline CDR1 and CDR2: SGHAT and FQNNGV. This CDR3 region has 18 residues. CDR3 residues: CASSLFATRIHSGNTIYF.

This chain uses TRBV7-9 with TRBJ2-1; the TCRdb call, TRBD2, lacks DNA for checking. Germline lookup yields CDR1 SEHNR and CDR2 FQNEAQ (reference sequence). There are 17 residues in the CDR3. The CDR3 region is CASSLAKGSSFYNEQFF. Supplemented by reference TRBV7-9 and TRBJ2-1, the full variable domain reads DTGVSQNPRHKITKRGQNVTFRCDPISEHNRLYWYRQTLGQGPEFLTYFQNEAQLEKSRLLSDRFSAERPKGSFSTLEIQRTEQGDSAMYLCASSLAKGSSFYNEQFFGPGTRLTVL.

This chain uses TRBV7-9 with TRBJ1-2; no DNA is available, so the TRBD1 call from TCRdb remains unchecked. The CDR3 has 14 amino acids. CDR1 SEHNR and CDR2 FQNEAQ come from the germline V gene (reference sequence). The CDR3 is CASSRRQGNYGYTF.

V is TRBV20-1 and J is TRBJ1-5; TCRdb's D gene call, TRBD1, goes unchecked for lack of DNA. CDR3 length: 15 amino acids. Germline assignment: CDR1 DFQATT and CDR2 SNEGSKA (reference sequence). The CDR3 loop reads CSAREVASGNQPQHF.

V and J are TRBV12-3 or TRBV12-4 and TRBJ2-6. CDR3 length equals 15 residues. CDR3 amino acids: CASLRDDLGANVLTF.

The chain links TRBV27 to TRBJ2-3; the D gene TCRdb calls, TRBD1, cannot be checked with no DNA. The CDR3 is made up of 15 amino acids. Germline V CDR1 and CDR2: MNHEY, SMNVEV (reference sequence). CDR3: CASSNRGSGTDTQYF.

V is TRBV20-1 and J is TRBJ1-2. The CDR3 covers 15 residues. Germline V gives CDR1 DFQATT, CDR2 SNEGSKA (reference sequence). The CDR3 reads CSATRGGGVIYGYTF.

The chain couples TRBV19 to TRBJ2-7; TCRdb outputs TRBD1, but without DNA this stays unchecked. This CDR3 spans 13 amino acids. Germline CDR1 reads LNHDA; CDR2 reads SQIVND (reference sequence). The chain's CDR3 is CASSKGPRDEQYF.

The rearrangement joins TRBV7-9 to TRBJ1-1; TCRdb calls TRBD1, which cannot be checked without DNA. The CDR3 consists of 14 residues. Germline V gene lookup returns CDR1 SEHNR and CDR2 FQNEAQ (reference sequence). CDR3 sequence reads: CASSRTGGSTEAFF.

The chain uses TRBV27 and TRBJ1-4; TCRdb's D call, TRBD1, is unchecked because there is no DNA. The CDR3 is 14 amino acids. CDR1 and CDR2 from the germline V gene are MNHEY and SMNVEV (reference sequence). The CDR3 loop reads CASSGTGDWEKLFF.

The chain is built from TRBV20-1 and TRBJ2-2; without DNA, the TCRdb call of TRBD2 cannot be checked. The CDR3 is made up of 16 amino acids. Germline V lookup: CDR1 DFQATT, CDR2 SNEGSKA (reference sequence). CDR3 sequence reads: CSARGTASPNTGELFF.

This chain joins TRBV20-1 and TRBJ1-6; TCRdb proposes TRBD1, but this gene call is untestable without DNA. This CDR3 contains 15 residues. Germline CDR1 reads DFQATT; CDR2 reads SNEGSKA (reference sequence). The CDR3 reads CSAQTGGAGNTPLHF.

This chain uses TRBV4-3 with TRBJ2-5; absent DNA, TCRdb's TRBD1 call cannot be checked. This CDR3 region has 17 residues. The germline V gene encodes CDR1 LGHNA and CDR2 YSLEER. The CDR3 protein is CASSPADRGFGRETQYF.

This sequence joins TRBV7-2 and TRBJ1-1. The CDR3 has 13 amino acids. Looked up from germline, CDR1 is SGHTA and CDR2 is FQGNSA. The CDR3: CASSLGPNTDAFF. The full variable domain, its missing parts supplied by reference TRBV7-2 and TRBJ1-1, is GAGVSQSPSNKVTEKGKDVELRCDPISGHTALYWYRQSLGQGLEFLIYFQGNSAPDKSGLPSDRFSAERTGGSVSTLTIQRTQQEDSAVYLCASSLGPNTDAFFGQGTRLTVV.

The CDR3 region is CASSLSRDTTQYF. The V call is TRBV7-3, the J call TRBJ2-5; the TCRdb call, TRBD1, lacks DNA for checking. CDR1 is SGHTA, CDR2 FQGTGA, per germline. There are 13 residues in the CDR3. Combining the CDR3 with reference TRBV7-3 and TRBJ2-5 gives the whole variable domain GAGVSQTPSNKVTEKGKYVELRCDPISGHTALYWYRQSLGQGPEFLIYFQGTGAADDSGLPNDRFFAVRPEGSVSTLKIQRTERGDSAVYLCASSLSRDTTQYFGPGTRLLVL.

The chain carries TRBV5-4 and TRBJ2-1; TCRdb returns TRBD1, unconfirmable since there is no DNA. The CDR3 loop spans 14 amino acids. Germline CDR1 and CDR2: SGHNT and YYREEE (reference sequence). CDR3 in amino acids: CASSLVPTGVEQFF.

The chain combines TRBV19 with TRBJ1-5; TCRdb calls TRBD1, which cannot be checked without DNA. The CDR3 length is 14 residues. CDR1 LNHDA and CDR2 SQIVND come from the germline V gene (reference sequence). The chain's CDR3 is CASSRTTALQPQHF.

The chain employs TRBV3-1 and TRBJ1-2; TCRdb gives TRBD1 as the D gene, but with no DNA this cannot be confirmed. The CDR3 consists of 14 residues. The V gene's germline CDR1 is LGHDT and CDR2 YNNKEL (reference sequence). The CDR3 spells CASSQTGLNYGYTF.

CDR3 sequence: CASILNGNPEAFF. The chain carries TRBV28 and TRBJ1-1. Germline CDR1 is MDHEN and CDR2 is SYDVKM. This CDR3 contains 13 residues.

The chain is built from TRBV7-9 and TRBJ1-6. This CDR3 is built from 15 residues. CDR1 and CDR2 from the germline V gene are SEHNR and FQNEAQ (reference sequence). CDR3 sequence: CASSLALGFNSPLHF.

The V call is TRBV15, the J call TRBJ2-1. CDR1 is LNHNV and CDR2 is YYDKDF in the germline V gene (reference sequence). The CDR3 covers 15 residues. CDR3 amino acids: CATSRASRIHNEQFF.

The chain's CDR3 is CASSPAGVGETQYF. The chain recombines TRBV7-3 with TRBJ2-5; TCRdb indicates TRBD1, and absent DNA this call remains unverified. This CDR3 has 14 amino acids. CDR1 and CDR2 (germline): SGHTA, FQGTGA.

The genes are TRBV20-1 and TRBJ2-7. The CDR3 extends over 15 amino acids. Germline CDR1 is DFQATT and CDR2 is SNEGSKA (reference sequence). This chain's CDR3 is CSARDRVKNPYEQYF.

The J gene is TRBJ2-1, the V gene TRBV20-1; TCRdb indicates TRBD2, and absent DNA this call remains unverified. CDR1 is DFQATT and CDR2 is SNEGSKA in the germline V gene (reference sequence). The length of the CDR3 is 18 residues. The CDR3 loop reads CSARARTSGGVLDNEQFF.

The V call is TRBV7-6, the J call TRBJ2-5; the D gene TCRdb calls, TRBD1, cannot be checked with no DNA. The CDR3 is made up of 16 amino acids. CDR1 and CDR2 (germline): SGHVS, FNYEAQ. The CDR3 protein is CASSFTNGLTEETQYF.